Following are 28 T cell receptor beta chains from one sample sequenced in a study of blood T cell repertoires in COVID-19. TCRdb's copy holds only in-frame clones and misses some; the assay was immunoSEQ multiplex PCR. The sample has 200,000 or so clones; around 86% are singletons. Sequenced: peripheral blood. The receptors come from a man aged 55 to 70 with acute or convalescent COVID-19.

V gene TRBV7-9 combines with J gene TRBJ2-1; TRBD2 agrees at 13 bases. The CDR3 consists of 17 residues. With V trimmed by 1 base and J by 4 bases, 4 bases remained unmatched. Germline assignment: CDR1 SEHNR and CDR2 FQNEAQ (reference sequence). DNA for the CDR3: TGTGCCAGCAGCTTAGGAGGACTAGCGGGGGAATACAATGAGCAGTTCTTC. Translating gives CASSLGGLAGEYNEQFF.

The chain is built from TRBV3-1 (or the pseudogene TRBV3-2) and TRBJ2-7; D is possibly TRBD2 (6 bases). The CDR3 is made up of 13 amino acids. Germline-derived CDR1 and CDR2 are LGHDT and YNNKEL (reference sequence). V was cut by 8 bases and J by 5 bases, with 16 bases left in between. The CDR3 DNA reads TGTGCCAGCTTTCGGCTAGCGCTGCACGAGCAGTACTTC. It specifies CASFRLALHEQYF.

The chain links TRBV18 to TRBJ2-2; TRBD1 matches 8 bases. V gave up 5 bases and J gave up 1 base; unmatched junction bases: 6. This CDR3 contains 16 residues. The germline V gene encodes CDR1 KGHSH and CDR2 LQKENI. The CDR3 loop is CASSITGTGNTGELFF. Here the CDR3 DNA reads TGTGCCAGCTCAATAACCGGGACAGGGAACACCGGGGAGCTGTTTTTT.

The chain employs TRBV20-1 and TRBJ2-7; the match to TRBD2 covers 8 bases. Losses at the gene ends were 3 bases for V and 3 bases for J; bases not matched to a gene: 7. This CDR3 spans 14 amino acids. Germline CDR1 is DFQATT and CDR2 is SNEGSKA (reference sequence). The CDR3 loop is CSASNERGIYEQYF. CDR3 nucleotides: TGCAGTGCTAGTAATGAGCGGGGGATCTACGAGCAGTACTTC.

The chain links TRBV5-1 to TRBJ2-5; possible D gene TRBD1, 6 bases. CDR1 SGHRS and CDR2 YFSETQ come from the germline V gene. The CDR3 is 14 residues long. Trimming took 4 bases from V and 5 from J, leaving 15 bases between them. CDR3 loop: CASSTRPGEETQYF. CDR3 DNA: TGCGCCAGCAGCACCCGACCAGGGGAGGAGACCCAGTACTTC. The variable domain in full, with the rest retrieved from reference TRBV5-1 and TRBJ2-5, is KAGVTQTPRYLIKTRGQQVTLSCSPISGHRSVSWYQQTPGQGLQFLFEYFSETQRNKGNFPGRFSGRQFSNSRSEMNVSTLELGDSALYLCASSTRPGEETQYFGPGTRLLVL.

The V and J genes are TRBV5-5 and TRBJ1-2; possibly TRBD1 for D (6 bases). The CDR3 length is 15 residues. The V end was cut by 0 bases, the J end by 2 bases, with 11 bases between. CDR1 and CDR2 from the germline V gene are SGHKS and YYEKEE (reference sequence). Here the CDR3 reads CASSLGAGTNYGYTF. CDR3 nucleotide sequence: TGTGCCAGCAGCTTGGGGGCAGGGACAAACTATGGCTACACCTTC. Combining the CDR3 with reference TRBV5-5 and TRBJ1-2 gives the whole variable domain DAGVTQSPTHLIKTRGQQVTLRCSPISGHKSVSWYQQVLGQGPQFIFQYYEKEERGRGNFPDRFSARQFPNYSSELNVNALLLGDSALYLCASSLGAGTNYGYTFGSGTRLTVV.

This rearrangement joins TRBV7-9 to TRBJ2-7, with TRBD1 matching 7 bases. The CDR3 spans 15 residues. Germline assignment: CDR1 SEHNR and CDR2 FQNEAQ (reference sequence). With 3 bases clipped from V and 3 bases from J, the junction kept 8 bases outside the gene matches. The CDR3 nucleotides read TGTGCCAGCAGCTTTTACCTGGGACAGATCTACGAGCAGTACTTC. It is translated as CASSFYLGQIYEQYF.

The chain uses TRBV5-5 and TRBJ1-2, with a tentative D call TRBD1 (6 bases). The V end was cut by 0 bases, the J end by 4 bases, with 10 bases between. The CDR3 sequence is 14 residues long. Germline lookup yields CDR1 SGHKS and CDR2 YYEKEE (reference sequence). The CDR3 sequence is CASSLDGGGYGYTF. The CDR3 DNA reads TGTGCCAGCAGCTTGGATGGGGGCGGCTATGGCTACACCTTC.

This chain links TRBV4-2 with TRBJ2-3, with 10 bases matching TRBD2. The CDR3 has 13 residues. Germline V gives CDR1 LGHNA, CDR2 YNFKEQ. V was pared by 0 bases and J by 14 bases, with 5 bases of the junction left unmatched. DNA of the CDR3: TGTGCCAGCAGCCAAGATGAGCGGGGGGGTGGGTATTTT. This sequence encodes CASSQDERGGGYF.

V and J are TRBV5-6 and TRBJ2-7, with 9 bases that match TRBD1. Germline CDR1 reads SGHDT; CDR2 reads YYEEEE. The CDR3 covers 15 residues. J was trimmed by 7 bases and V by 3 bases; bases with no gene match: 11. The chain's CDR3 is CASSSQNRGRREQYF. The CDR3 DNA reads as TGTGCCAGCAGCTCACAAAACAGGGGGCGCCGAGAGCAGTACTTC.

The sample holds a few counts of this clone. V usage is TRBV6-5 and J usage is TRBJ1-5; tentative D call: TRBD1 (5 bases). This CDR3 region has 15 residues. Trimming stripped 6 bases from V and 4 bases from J, with 16 bases between. The germline V gene has CDR1 MNHEY and CDR2 SVGAGI. For the CDR3, the DNA is TGTGCCAGCAGCAACGGGGGAGGGATTAATCAGCCCCAGCATTTT. Translating it yields CASSNGGGINQPQHF.

A few counts support this clone. The V gene is TRBV12-2, the J gene TRBJ1-1. TRBV12-2 is classified as a pseudogene. This CDR3 comprises 15 residues. Here the CDR3 DNA reads TGTGCAAGTCGCCCCGGGGGGTACGGGAACACTGAAGCTTTCTTT. The encoded protein is CASRPGGYGNTEAFF.

V usage is TRBV7-9 and J usage is TRBJ2-7; D not resolved. V was pared by 4 bases and J by 1 base, with 14 bases between. The CDR3 totals 15 residues. CDR1 SEHNR and CDR2 FQNEAQ come from the germline V gene (reference sequence). In DNA form, the CDR3 reads TGTGCCAGCAGCTCCGATCTCGTAGTGTCCTACGAGCAGTACTTC. Its translation: CASSSDLVVSYEQYF.

This clone was observed a single time. CDR3 in DNA: TGTGCCAGCAGTTTATACCCGAGCGTTGCCAAAAACATTCAGTACTTC. This codes for CASSLYPSVAKNIQYF. The chain joins TRBV27 to TRBJ2-4; D gene ambiguous. Germline loops: CDR1 MNHEY, CDR2 SMNVEV (reference sequence). This CDR3 is built from 16 residues. Trimming pared 1 base from V and 1 base from J, leaving 11 bases between.

The chain employs TRBV5-5 and TRBJ2-7; tentatively, D is TRBD2 (7 bases). Germline values: CDR1 SGHKS, CDR2 YYEKEE (reference sequence). Trimming pared 2 bases from V and 2 bases from J, leaving 11 bases between. The CDR3 covers 14 residues. CDR3 protein: CASSFGGATYEQYF. The CDR3 DNA reads TGTGCCAGCAGCTTTGGGGGGGCCACCTACGAGCAGTACTTC. The full variable domain, with the rest looked up from reference TRBV5-5 and TRBJ2-7, is DAGVTQSPTHLIKTRGQQVTLRCSPISGHKSVSWYQQVLGQGPQFIFQYYEKEERGRGNFPDRFSARQFPNYSSELNVNALLLGDSALYLCASSFGGATYEQYFGPGTRLTVT.

The V call is TRBV28, the J call TRBJ2-3; TRBD1 might be the D (6 bases). V lost 8 bases, J lost 2 bases, and 14 bases lay in between. The CDR3 has 14 amino acids. Germline CDR1 and CDR2: MDHEN and SYDVKM. In DNA form, the CDR3 reads TGTGCCAGCGGACCCACAGGGAACACAGATACGCAGTATTTT. Residues: CASGPTGNTDTQYF.

V and J are TRBV2 and TRBJ1-3; D is possibly TRBD1 (6 bases). The CDR3 runs 16 residues. The germline CDR1 and CDR2 sequences are SNHLY and FYNNEI. Trimming stripped 1 base from V and 4 bases from J, with 14 bases between. The CDR3 protein is CASSEEGRGGGNTIYF. The DNA for the CDR3 is TGTGCCAGCAGTGAAGAAGGTAGAGGGGGAGGAAACACCATATATTTT.

The gene calls are TRBV2 and TRBJ2-1; 9 bases align to TRBD2. The germline V gene encodes CDR1 SNHLY and CDR2 FYNNEI. CDR3 length equals 15 residues. The V segment lost 7 bases and the J segment 2 bases; nucleotides outside the gene matches: 6. The CDR3: CASTGAGGTYNEQFF. The CDR3, as DNA: TGTGCCAGCACGGGAGCGGGGGGCACCTACAATGAGCAGTTCTTC. The full variable domain, completed using reference TRBV2 and TRBJ2-1, is EPEVTQTPSHQVTQMGQEVILRCVPISNHLYFYWYRQILGQKVEFLVSFYNNEISEKSEIFDDQFSVERPDGSNFTLKIRSTKLEDSAMYFCASTGAGGTYNEQFFGPGTRLTVL.

The rearrangement links TRBV27 to TRBJ1-2; 11 nucleotides match TRBD1. The V segment lost 5 bases and the J segment 7 bases; nucleotides outside the gene matches: 12. Germline V gene lookup returns CDR1 MNHEY and CDR2 SMNVEV (reference sequence). The CDR3 is 16 residues long. CDR3 in DNA: TGTGCCAGCAGTCAAGGGACAGGGGGAAGGTTTGTTGGCTACACCTTC. This gives the protein CASSQGTGGRFVGYTF.

This clone turned up a few times. This sequence joins TRBV10-3 and TRBJ1-6, with TRBD1 matching 9 bases. CDR3 length: 14 residues. Per germline, CDR1 ENHRY and CDR2 SYGVKD. V trimming: 6 bases; J trimming: 9 bases; junction bases outside the gene matches: 6. This chain's CDR3 is CAIRPGQGGSPLHF. For the CDR3, the DNA is TGTGCCATCAGGCCGGGACAGGGTGGTTCACCCCTCCACTTT.

This chain connects TRBV5-1 to TRBJ1-4, with TRBD1 matching over 9 bases. The CDR3 loop spans 15 amino acids. Germline-derived CDR1 and CDR2 are SGHRS and YFSETQ. V was pared by 3 bases and J by 8 bases, with 8 bases of the junction left unmatched. CDR3 nucleotide sequence: TGCGCCAGCAGCTCACCGGGACAGGGAAGCGAAAAACTGTTTTTT. It translates to CASSSPGQGSEKLFF.

The chain has TRBV7-8 and TRBJ2-2; 8 bases fit TRBD1. V was pared by 2 bases and J by 2 bases, with 13 bases of the junction left unmatched. The CDR3 is made up of 19 amino acids. CDR1 is SGHVS and CDR2 is FQNEAQ in the germline V gene. CDR3 DNA: TGTGCCAGCAGCTTACCCGCCCCTTGGACAGGGCCCAACACCGGGGAGCTGTTTTTT. Translated, it gives CASSLPAPWTGPNTGELFF.

CDR3 residues: CASRPDSLQETQYF. CDR3 nucleotides: TGTGCCAGCAGGCCAGACTCACTCCAAGAGACCCAGTACTTC. The V gene is TRBV5-5, the J gene TRBJ2-5, with unresolved D. The CDR3 is made up of 14 amino acids. With 5 bases removed from V and 1 base from J, the gap between germline ends came to 12 bases. Germline V lookup: CDR1 SGHKS, CDR2 YYEKEE (reference sequence).

The V call is TRBV19, the J call TRBJ1-5; D is possibly TRBD1 (6 bases). The V and J ends lost 1 base and 3 bases respectively, with 13 bases between them. There are 16 residues in the CDR3. The germline CDR1 and CDR2 sequences are LNHDA and SQIVND (reference sequence). CDR3 sequence (DNA): TGTGCCAGTAGTATAGTAGTCGGACAGCCCAATCAGCCCCAGCATTTT. This sequence encodes CASSIVVGQPNQPQHF.

The V gene is TRBV5-5, the J gene TRBJ1-4; 8 nucleotides match TRBD1. After removal of 0 bases from V and 3 bases from J, the junction contained 7 bases not matched to a gene. Germline V lookup: CDR1 SGHKS, CDR2 YYEKEE (reference sequence). CDR3 length: 17 residues. CDR3 sequence: CASSLVGQGGANEKLFF. CDR3 nucleotides: TGTGCCAGCAGCTTGGTTGGACAGGGAGGGGCTAATGAAAAACTGTTTTTT.

The chain combines TRBV19 with TRBJ1-1, with a possible D match to TRBD1 (5 bases). Per germline, CDR1 LNHDA and CDR2 SQIVND (reference sequence). V lost 4 bases to trimming and J lost 0 bases, with 6 bases between them. This CDR3 has 13 residues. The DNA of the CDR3 is TGTGCCAGTAGTAAGGGGTTGAACACTGAAGCTTTCTTT. Translation: CASSKGLNTEAFF.

The chain joins TRBV21-1 to TRBJ1-5; the table's D call, TRBD1, has no DNA check behind it. TRBV21-1 is a recognized pseudogene. This CDR3 is built from 16 residues. The CDR3 sequence: CASSIRQIPTNQPQHF. For the CDR3, the DNA is TGTGCCAGCAGCATAAGACAGATTCCGACCAATCAGCCCCAGCATTTT.

This chain links TRBV29-1 with TRBJ1-5; 10 nucleotides align to TRBD1. The germline V gene has CDR1 SQVTM and CDR2 ANQGSEA. This CDR3 is built from 13 residues. With 6 bases clipped from V and 4 bases from J, the junction kept 3 bases outside the gene matches. CDR3 protein: CSVGQGVNQPQHF. The DNA for the CDR3 is TGCAGCGTCGGACAGGGGGTAAATCAGCCCCAGCATTTT.